One and the same sample provided the 18 T cell receptor beta chains below, sequenced in a study of T cell responses to AZD1222 COVID-19 vaccine. The table came from immunoSEQ multiplex PCR; TCRdb's copy has only in-frame clones and leaves some out. The sample lists some 150,000 clones, over 75% occurring once. The sample consisted of peripheral blood, taken 28 days after the second AZD1222 dose. All receptors derive from an adult who received the AZD1222 COVID-19 vaccine.

The rearrangement joins TRBV6-1 to TRBJ1-1; D is ambiguous. Trimming cost V 2 bases and J 4 bases, with 11 bases left between them. Germline V gene sequence: CDR1 MNHNS, CDR2 SASEGT. The CDR3 has 14 amino acids. CDR3 sequence: CASSEIWATTEAFF. The CDR3 DNA reads as TGTGCCAGCAGTGAAATTTGGGCTACCACTGAAGCTTTCTTT.

The V call is TRBV11-3, the J call TRBJ2-1, with TRBD2 identical over 7 bases. Looked up from germline, CDR1 is SGHNT and CDR2 is YENEEA. The CDR3 runs to 13 residues. The trim removed 5 bases at V and 9 bases at J, leaving 7 bases unmatched. CDR3 DNA: TGTGCCAGCAGCCCGCGGGGAGGGTTTGAGCAGTTCTTC. Protein product: CASSPRGGFEQFF.

The V and J genes are TRBV20-1 and TRBJ2-7; TRBD2 might be the D (6 bases). CDR3 length equals 8 residues. The V end was cut by 3 bases, the J end by 12 bases, with 6 bases between. Germline V gene lookup returns CDR1 DFQATT and CDR2 SNEGSKA (reference sequence). The DNA of the CDR3 is TGCAGTGCTAGGGGAGGGTACTTC. Its translation: CSARGGYF.

This chain joins TRBV28 and TRBJ1-6; tentatively, D is TRBD1 (6 bases). Germline CDR1 reads MDHEN; CDR2 reads SYDVKM. The V and J ends lost 7 bases and 10 bases respectively, with 17 bases between them. This CDR3 contains 14 residues. CDR3 in DNA: TGTGCCAGCACCCTAGGGAGGGGGAGCTCACCCCTCCACTTT. This codes for CASTLGRGSSPLHF. Variable domain in full (rest from reference TRBV28 and TRBJ1-6): DVKVTQSSRYLVKRTGEKVFLECVQDMDHENMFWYRQDPGLGLRLIYFSYDVKMKEKGDIPEGYSVSREKKERFSLILESASTNQTSMYLCASTLGRGSSPLHFGNGTRLTVT.

This chain connects TRBV5-4 to TRBJ1-1, with unresolved D. The CDR3 spans 15 residues. Deletions cut 0 bases from V and 0 bases from J, with 9 bases between. Germline V CDR1 and CDR2: SGHNT, YYREEE (reference sequence). As DNA, the CDR3 is TGTGCCAGCAGCTTGGGGGGTTTAATGAACACTGAAGCTTTCTTT. Protein sequence: CASSLGGLMNTEAFF.

As to this clone: Other DNA sequences in the same sample also yield this CDR3. This chain connects TRBV6-5 to TRBJ1-5; 9 positions match TRBD1. The ends lost 2 bases at V and 7 bases at J; junction bases unmatched: 3. Germline values: CDR1 MNHEY, CDR2 SVGAGI. The CDR3 consists of 14 residues. DNA for the CDR3: TGTGCCAGCAGTTACGGACAGGGGAGCCAGCCCCAGCATTTT. Encoded protein: CASSYGQGSQPQHF.

This clone was observed a single time. The rearrangement uses TRBV5-4 and TRBJ1-4; D gene ambiguous. V lost 4 bases and J lost 0, with 16 bases in between. CDR3 size: 17 residues. The germline CDR1 and CDR2 sequences are SGHNT and YYREEE (reference sequence). CDR3 in DNA: TGTGCCAGCAGCCCGGGAAATACGATCGCAACTAATGAAAAACTGTTTTTT. This encodes CASSPGNTIATNEKLFF. The full variable domain, completed using reference TRBV5-4 and TRBJ1-4, is ETGVTQSPTHLIKTRGQQVTLRCSSQSGHNTVSWYQQALGQGPQFIFQYYREEENGRGNFPPRFSGLQFPNYSSELNVNALELDDSALYLCASSPGNTIATNEKLFFGSGTQLSVL.

The J gene is TRBJ2-2, the V gene TRBV24-1, with TRBD2 matching 8 bases. V lost 7 bases, J lost 6 bases, and 3 bases stayed unmatched. Germline assignment: CDR1 KGHDR and CDR2 SFDVKD. CDR3 length: 13 amino acids. The CDR3 nucleotides read TGTGCCACCAGGGGACTAGAGGCCGGGGAGCTGTTTTTT. Residues: CATRGLEAGELFF.

The rearrangement uses TRBV5-5 and TRBJ1-3, with D possibly being TRBD1 (5 bases). The ends were cut back, 2 bases at V and 0 bases at J, with 21 bases in the middle. CDR1 is SGHKS, CDR2 YYEKEE, per germline (reference sequence). CDR3 length equals 19 residues. The CDR3 loop reads CASSFFSLPTASSGNTIYF. CDR3 bases: TGTGCCAGCAGCTTTTTTAGTCTTCCGACAGCCAGCTCTGGAAACACCATATATTTT.

The chain links TRBV5-1 to TRBJ2-7; D is undetermined. The ends were cut back, 5 bases at V and 3 bases at J, with 12 bases in the middle. Looked up from germline, CDR1 is SGHRS and CDR2 is YFSETQ. This CDR3 is 13 amino acids long. The CDR3 nucleotides read TGCGCCAGCAGTAGTACCGTCGGCTACGAGCAGTACTTC. This translates into CASSSTVGYEQYF.

This chain links TRBV29-1 with TRBJ1-2; D possibly corresponds to TRBD1 (5 bases). V lost 5 bases and J 8 bases, leaving 15 bases between the germline ends. Germline CDR1 is SQVTM and CDR2 is ANQGSEA. The CDR3 covers 12 residues. The CDR3 region has the DNA TGCAGCGTTCCGGGACGGGGGAGCGGCTACACCTTC. Its protein product is CSVPGRGSGYTF.

This chain uses TRBV7-6 with TRBJ2-3; 8 nucleotides match TRBD2. This CDR3 has 18 amino acids. The V and J ends lost 2 bases and 0 bases, in that order; junction bases with no gene match: 10. Germline V gives CDR1 SGHVS, CDR2 FNYEAQ. The CDR3 region is CASSLRPLAGSSTDTQYF. CDR3 DNA: TGTGCCAGCAGCTTAAGGCCGCTAGCGGGTTCTAGCACAGATACGCAGTATTTT.

The chain is built from TRBV19 and TRBJ1-3; 7 bases match TRBD1. With 10 bases clipped from V and 0 bases from J, the junction kept 9 bases outside the gene matches. The CDR3 length is 15 residues. Germline-derived CDR1 and CDR2 are LNHDA and SQIVND (reference sequence). CDR3 nucleotide sequence: TGTGCCACTTCAATGGACAGGAGCTCTGGAAACACCATATATTTT. This encodes CATSMDRSSGNTIYF.

The genes are TRBV14 and TRBJ2-7; D is unclear. Trimming shortened V by 1 base and J by 10 bases, and 17 bases separated the two germline ends. CDR1 and CDR2 from the germline V gene are SGHDN and FVKESK. The CDR3 loop spans 14 amino acids. The CDR3 region is CASSQGPPPAQQYF. In DNA, the CDR3 is TGTGCCAGCAGCCAAGGCCCCCCCCCGGCCCAACAGTACTTC.

V usage is TRBV7-9 and J usage is TRBJ1-4; 8 bases match TRBD1. After removal of 0 bases from V and 8 bases from J, the junction contained 5 bases not matched to a gene. This CDR3 has 15 amino acids. CDR1 SEHNR and CDR2 FQNEAQ come from the germline V gene (reference sequence). This chain's CDR3 is CASSLAGQAEEKLFF. CDR3 bases: TGTGCCAGCAGCTTAGCGGGACAGGCGGAGGAAAAACTGTTTTTT.

This chain uses TRBV6-1 with TRBJ1-1, with 12 nucleotides matching TRBD1. V lost 4 bases to trimming and J lost 7 bases; unmatched junction nucleotides: 13. The CDR3 runs to 17 residues. Germline V gives CDR1 MNHNS, CDR2 SASEGT. CDR3 sequence reads: CASSGPGTGGVKFEAFF. As DNA, the CDR3 is TGTGCCAGCAGTGGTCCCGGGACAGGGGGCGTAAAGTTTGAAGCTTTCTTT.

This clone has only a few counts. This chain connects TRBV29-1 to TRBJ2-2; the D is unclear. This CDR3 region has 16 residues. Trimming removed 7 bases from V and 1 base from J, with 19 bases in between. CDR1 and CDR2 from the germline V gene are SQVTM and ANQGSEA. For the CDR3, the DNA is TGCAGCGCCCGAAGCGTAGCAAATCAGAACACCGGGGAGCTGTTTTTT. It translates to CSARSVANQNTGELFF.

Here the CDR3 DNA reads TGTGCCAGCAGTTTTTCCCCCTACGAGCAGTACTTC. It translates to CASSFSPYEQYF. The rearrangement joins TRBV27 to TRBJ2-7; D is uncertain. The V and J ends lost 3 bases and 2 bases respectively, with 5 bases between them. The CDR3 length is 12 residues. CDR1 MNHEY and CDR2 SMNVEV come from the germline V gene (reference sequence).